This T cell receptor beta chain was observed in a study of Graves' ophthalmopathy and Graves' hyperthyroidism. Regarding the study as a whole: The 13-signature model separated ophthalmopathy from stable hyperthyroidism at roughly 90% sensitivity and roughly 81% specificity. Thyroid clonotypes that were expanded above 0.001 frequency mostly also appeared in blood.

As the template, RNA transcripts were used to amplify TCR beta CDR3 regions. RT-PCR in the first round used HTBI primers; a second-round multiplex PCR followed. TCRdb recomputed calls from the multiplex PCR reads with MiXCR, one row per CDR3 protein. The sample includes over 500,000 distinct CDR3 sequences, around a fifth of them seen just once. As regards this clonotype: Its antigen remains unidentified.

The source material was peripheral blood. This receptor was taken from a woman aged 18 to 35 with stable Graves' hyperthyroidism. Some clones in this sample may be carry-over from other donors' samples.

CDR3 coding DNA: TGCAGTGCTTCCGGGACTAGCGGGAGAGAAGAGACCCAGTACTTC. This codes for CSASGTSGREETQYF. The chain has TRBV20-1 and TRBJ2-5, with 14 bases lining up with TRBD2. The CDR3 totals 15 residues. Germline loops: CDR1 DFQATT, CDR2 SNEGSKA (reference sequence). V lost 5 bases to trimming and J lost 3 bases; unmatched junction nucleotides: 5.